The entry that follows covers one T cell receptor beta chain sequence. The antigen is unknown. This sample is drawn from a study of shared clonotypes between healthy human individuals. Study-level results: Generation probabilities were higher for clonotypes shared across all four sorted-subset donors than for unshared ones. Generally, naive subsets came out with larger estimated richness than memory subsets. For sorted subsets, rarefaction showed incomplete sequencing despite large depth.

Generated by immunoSEQ multiplex PCR, the TCRdb table keeps only in-frame clones and is missing some. This table holds under 1,900,000 clones, 98% to 99% found once. Germline CDR1 reads LNHNV; CDR2 reads YYDKDF (reference sequence). The CDR3 covers 15 residues. The ends were cut back, 0 bases at V and 4 bases at J, with 12 bases in the middle. Sample: naive CD4+ T cells sorted from blood. Subset of the sample: CD45RA+ positively selected. V gene TRBV15 combines with J gene TRBJ1-2; D is uncertain. The clonotype comes from a man aged 25 to 45 in good health. The CDR3 sequence: CATSRDRMGGYGYTF. CDR3 sequence (DNA): TGTGCCACCAGCAGAGATAGGATGGGAGGCTATGGCTACACCTTC.